The clone carrying this TCR beta chain was detected only once. Its antigen is unidentified. CD45RO-negative, CCR7-positively selected cells formed the naive CD8 fraction, excluding terminally differentiated effector memory CD45RA+ cells. Healthy adults negative for HIV, lacking recent acute infections or vaccinations, served as donors. Every donor, a Caucasian adult, lived in Nashville, Tennessee. The source of the sample is a study of shared clonotypes between healthy human individuals. Broader study findings: The diversity represented, both genetic and in exposure history, was limited by few donors.

In germline, CDR1 is MNHEY, CDR2 SMNVEV (reference sequence). V dropped 7 bases and J dropped 3; count of bases not matched to a gene: 12. The CDR3 covers 16 residues. Original processing notes: ImmunoSEQ output held junction-only sequences without quality scores, so filtering differed. TCRdb's copy holds only in-frame clones and misses some; the assay was immunoSEQ multiplex PCR. V and J calls and clone size are given by that table; D and trimming were obtained from the DNA. Of about 2.1 million clones in the sample, approximately 94% are singletons; the top ten hold under 2%. Sequenced material: naive CD8+ T cells from PBMCs. V and J are TRBV27 and TRBJ2-7; the match to TRBD2 covers 10 bases. This clonotype originated in a young man in good health. Some clones in this sample may be carry-over from other donors' samples. The CDR3, as DNA: TGTGCCAGCAAGACTGTAGCCCTAGCGGGAGTCTACGAGCAGTACTTC. Translating it yields CASKTVALAGVYEQYF.